This entry lists 21 T cell receptor beta chains sequenced from one sample in a study of T cell repertoires in cytomegalovirus infection. Their recognized antigens are unknown. TCRdb re-analysed the reads in MiXCR, keeping a single row per CDR3 protein. The table includes a few hundred thousand distinct CDR3 sequences, around 30% detected once. Material: cultured PBMCs, obtained from culture after CMV antigen stimulation. The receptors stem from a human donor in good health (CMV status not recorded). Some clones in this sample may be carry-over from other donors' samples.

This clonotype has ten or more counts. The CDR3 spells CASSLATSGVNEQFF. The CDR3 region has the DNA TGTGCCAGCAGCTTGGCGACTAGCGGGGTCAATGAGCAGTTCTTC. V gene TRBV7-9 combines with J gene TRBJ2-1; 11 nucleotides match TRBD2. The CDR3 has 15 residues. Per germline, CDR1 SEHNR and CDR2 FQNEAQ (reference sequence). Trimming at V came to 3 bases and at J to 6 bases, leaving 4 bases not matched to a gene.

The V gene is TRBV3-1, the J gene TRBJ2-1, with 7 bases fitting TRBD2. With 5 bases clipped from V and 7 bases from J, the junction kept 14 bases outside the gene matches. The V gene's germline CDR1 is LGHDT and CDR2 YNNKEL (reference sequence). The CDR3 extends over 16 amino acids. As DNA, the CDR3 is TGTGCCAGCAGCGAAAAAACGGGAGGAACCCCAAATGAGCAGTTCTTC. It codes for CASSEKTGGTPNEQFF.

This chain uses TRBV28 with TRBJ1-6; D might be TRBD1 (6 bases). The V end lost 5 bases, the J end lost 11 bases, and 10 bases lay between the germline ends. Germline-derived CDR1 and CDR2 are MDHEN and SYDVKM. The CDR3 contains 12 residues. This CDR3 reads CASSTGLTPLHF. CDR3 bases: TGTGCCAGCAGTACAGGGTTGACACCCCTCCACTTT.

This clonotype was observed at least ten times. The J gene is TRBJ1-2, the V gene TRBV6-5; D gene uncertain. V was cut by 4 bases and J by 8 bases, with 14 bases left in between. This CDR3 region has 13 residues. Germline-derived CDR1 and CDR2 are MNHEY and SVGAGI. The DNA for the CDR3 is TGTGCCAGCAGTTCAGTTCGGGGATCGGGCTACACCTTC. Its translation: CASSSVRGSGYTF.

This clonotype was found a few times. The chain links TRBV12-3 or TRBV12-4 to TRBJ1-6; TRBD1 aligns across 9 bases. The CDR3 is 14 amino acids. The V segment lost 8 bases and the J segment 5 bases; nucleotides outside the gene matches: 4. CDR3 sequence reads: CASGQGLHNSPLHF. DNA for the CDR3: TGTGCCAGCGGACAGGGGCTACATAATTCACCCCTCCACTTT.

The chain combines TRBV28 with TRBJ1-1; no definite D call. Trimming stripped 6 bases from V and 3 bases from J, with 20 bases between. The CDR3 totals 16 residues. Germline CDR1 reads MDHEN; CDR2 reads SYDVKM. CDR3 sequence reads: CASSPASSDLYTEAFF. CDR3 in DNA: TGTGCCAGCAGCCCCGCCAGTAGCGATTTGTACACTGAAGCTTTCTTT.

The rearrangement joins TRBV20-1 to TRBJ1-4, with TRBD1 identical over 10 bases. V shed 0 bases and J 8 bases; nucleotides not matched to a gene: 6. CDR3 length equals 15 residues. The germline gives CDR1 DFQATT, CDR2 SNEGSKA (reference sequence). CDR3: CSARDPGQGQEKLFF. The CDR3 region has the DNA TGCAGTGCTAGAGACCCGGGACAGGGGCAGGAAAAACTGTTTTTT.

The chain recombines TRBV19 with TRBJ2-1; the D is unclear. With 8 bases removed from V and 2 bases from J, the gap between germline ends came to 4 bases. This CDR3 contains 11 residues. The germline gives CDR1 LNHDA, CDR2 SQIVND (reference sequence). Written as DNA, the CDR3 is TGTGCCAGTGAGACCTACAATGAGCAGTTCTTC. This gives the protein CASETYNEQFF. Using reference TRBV19 and TRBJ2-1 for the parts outside the CDR3, the full variable domain is DGGITQSPKYLFRKEGQNVTLSCEQNLNHDAMYWYRQDPGQGLRLIYYSQIVNDFQKGDIAEGYSVSREKKESFPLTVTSAQKNPTAFYLCASETYNEQFFGPGTRLTVL.

The sample holds a few counts of this clonotype. V gene TRBV7-2 combines with J gene TRBJ2-7; no firm D call. The CDR3 sequence is 12 residues long. V lost 4 bases and J 3 bases, leaving 7 bases between the germline ends. Germline CDR1 SGHTA, CDR2 FQGNSA. CDR3 in DNA: TGTGCCAGCAGCTCGTCGGTCTACGAGCAGTACTTC. This gives the protein CASSSSVYEQYF.

This clonotype was counted a few times. The chain is built from TRBV11-2 and TRBJ2-2; unclear D gene. Between the trimmed V and J ends, which lost 5 bases and 8 bases, there was a span of 3 bases. Germline V CDR1 and CDR2: SGHAT, FQNNGV. The CDR3 extends over 10 amino acids. The CDR3 DNA follows: TGTGCCAGCAGCCTTGGGGAGCTGTTTTTT. Encoded protein: CASSLGELFF.

This clonotype has just a few counts. The chain has TRBV4-3 and TRBJ2-7; D may be TRBD1 or TRBD2 (6 bases each). Looked up from germline, CDR1 is LGHNA and CDR2 is YSLEER. The CDR3 spans 17 residues. V shed 0 bases and J shed 2 bases, with 17 bases lying between them. CDR3 residues: CASSQDYREDFPYEQYF. CDR3 nucleotide sequence: TGCGCCAGCAGCCAAGATTACAGGGAGGATTTTCCCTACGAGCAGTACTTC.

This clonotype was picked up a small number of times. The chain links TRBV5-6 to TRBJ2-1; D gene ambiguous. Looked up from germline, CDR1 is SGHDT and CDR2 is YYEEEE. The CDR3 contains 15 residues. V gave up 4 bases and J gave up 0 bases, with 11 bases separating them. The CDR3 sequence is CASSGQAGSYNEQFF. DNA for the CDR3: TGTGCCAGCAGCGGGCAGGCTGGCTCCTACAATGAGCAGTTCTTC.

This chain uses TRBV7-9 with TRBJ2-5; 9 nucleotides align to TRBD1. J lost 5 bases, V lost 5 bases, and 15 bases had no gene match. CDR1 is SEHNR, CDR2 FQNEAQ, per germline (reference sequence). The CDR3 has 17 amino acids. The CDR3 region is CASSPPGQGIFDETQYF. DNA for the CDR3: TGTGCCAGCAGCCCCCCCGGACAGGGGATTTTTGATGAGACCCAGTACTTC.

This clonotype has at least ten counts. The gene calls are TRBV7-2 and TRBJ2-3; D is uncertain. The germline CDR1 and CDR2 sequences are SGHTA and FQGNSA. This CDR3 region has 14 residues. Trimming stripped 2 bases from V and 5 bases from J, with 11 bases between. The CDR3 region has the DNA TGTGCCAGCAGCTTAACCCCAAAGGGAGATACGCAGTATTTT. Amino acids: CASSLTPKGDTQYF.

The table lists this clonotype with many counts. This chain connects TRBV7-2 to TRBJ2-1; 8 nucleotides align to TRBD2. The CDR3 is 16 residues long. V shed 5 bases and J 6 bases; nucleotides not matched to a gene: 12. Germline V CDR1 and CDR2: SGHTA, FQGNSA. The CDR3 loop is CASSITGTRGGNEQFF. The CDR3 DNA sequence: TGTGCCAGCAGCATAACCGGGACTAGAGGAGGCAATGAGCAGTTCTTC.

This clonotype was counted a few times. The rearrangement joins TRBV11-3 to TRBJ2-1; D may be TRBD2 (5 bases). Deletions cut 6 bases from V and 8 bases from J, with 17 bases between. The CDR3 runs to 14 residues. Germline lookup yields CDR1 SGHNT and CDR2 YENEEA. Here the CDR3 DNA reads TGTGCCAGCAGGGAGGCCGGTAGAGGTGATGAGCAGTTCTTC. It is translated as CASREAGRGDEQFF.

The V gene is TRBV20-1, the J gene TRBJ1-2, with D perhaps matching TRBD1 (5 bases). Germline lookup yields CDR1 DFQATT and CDR2 SNEGSKA (reference sequence). V was clipped by 2 bases and J by 0 bases, with 13 bases between them. CDR3 size: 15 residues. The chain's CDR3 is CSARSKTVANYGYTF. The CDR3 DNA follows: TGCAGTGCTAGATCGAAGACAGTAGCTAACTATGGCTACACCTTC.

The gene calls are TRBV6-2 or TRBV6-3 and TRBJ2-7, with D possibly TRBD1 on 5 matching bases. Trimming removed 2 bases from V and 0 bases from J, with 8 bases in between. The germline gives CDR1 MNHEY, CDR2 SVGEGT. The CDR3 is 14 amino acids. CDR3 nucleotide sequence: TGTGCCAGCAGTTACGGGGCGGACTCCTACGAGCAGTACTTC. It translates to CASSYGADSYEQYF.

The chain links TRBV4-1 to TRBJ1-1, with 10 bases fitting TRBD1. This CDR3 region has 19 residues. CDR1 MGHRA and CDR2 YSYEKL come from the germline V gene. V shed 1 base, J shed 3 bases, and the junction held 14 bases outside the gene matches. Here the CDR3 reads CASSQVHGTGDPRDTEAFF. CDR3 in DNA: TGCGCCAGCAGCCAAGTGCACGGGACAGGGGATCCTAGAGACACTGAAGCTTTCTTT.

This clonotype was seen repeatedly, ten times or more. This rearrangement joins TRBV7-3 to TRBJ2-1, with D unresolved. V was shortened by 1 base and J by 11 bases, with 15 bases between the two germline ends. The CDR3 is 14 amino acids. Germline V gene sequence: CDR1 SGHTA, CDR2 FQGTGA. The CDR3 region is CASSLSPSTPKQFF. CDR3 coding DNA: TGTGCCAGCAGCTTAAGTCCCTCCACCCCAAAGCAGTTCTTC. Using reference TRBV7-3 and TRBJ2-1 for the parts outside the CDR3, the full variable domain is GAGVSQTPSNKVTEKGKYVELRCDPISGHTALYWYRQSLGQGPEFLIYFQGTGAADDSGLPNDRFFAVRPEGSVSTLKIQRTERGDSAVYLCASSLSPSTPKQFFGPGTRLTVL.

The chain is built from TRBV6-2 or TRBV6-3 and TRBJ2-7, with TRBD2 identical over 8 bases. With V trimmed by 8 bases and J by 4 bases, 10 bases remained unmatched. Germline loops: CDR1 MNHEY, CDR2 SVGEGT. This CDR3 is 14 amino acids long. The CDR3 bases are TGTGCCAGCCAGGGGAGCGGGAGCCGATACGAGCAGTACTTC. Protein: CASQGSGSRYEQYF.